This is a list of T cell receptor beta chains from one sample in a study of T-cell reconstitution after alpha-beta-depleted transplantation in children. TCRdb re-derived calls from the PCR reads in MiXCR, one entry per CDR3 protein. This table holds more than 450,000 distinct CDR3 sequences, about 18% found once. Sample: PBMCs from the stem cell graft donor, taken from the stem cell graft. Every receptor here comes from a human donor who donated a stem cell graft to a child with acute lymphoblastic leukemia. The CDR3 runs from the conserved cysteine through the conserved F or W.

v_call,j_call,cdr3_aa
TRBV11-2,TRBJ2-2,CASTKLTGQGRVTGELFF
TRBV4-1,TRBJ1-5,CASSQGLAGGRQPQHF
TRBV27,TRBJ2-7,CASSLYQTYEQYF
TRBV9,TRBJ2-1,CASSRLAGGEDEQFF
TRBV6-5,TRBJ2-7,CASSYSIGTGGGNEQYF
TRBV6-1,TRBJ2-1,CASSAPGERTEQFF
TRBV12-3/TRBV12-4,TRBJ2-7,CASSPGAGTAYEQYF
TRBV7-8,TRBJ2-7,CASRPRGISYEQYF
TRBV20-1,TRBJ2-7,CSARDLHDGLAGFYEQYF
TRBV9,TRBJ1-2,CASSVGAGNYGYTF
TRBV12-3/TRBV12-4,TRBJ2-3,CASRVTGGPDTQYF
TRBV5-6,TRBJ1-1,CASSDTRDRATEAFF
TRBV3-1,TRBJ1-5,CASSPLGIEPQHF
TRBV19,TRBJ1-5,CASSIGQASNQPQHF
TRBV9,TRBJ2-1,CASSVELYNEQFF
TRBV7-9,TRBJ1-5,CASSLVLRGRLNQPQHF
TRBV29-1,TRBJ1-2,CSVQATTNYGYTF
TRBV10-3,TRBJ2-1,CAISEEGRVTYNEQFF
TRBV5-1,TRBJ2-7,CASNQFDHEQYF
TRBV29-1,TRBJ1-2,CSGWRDGSNYGYTF
TRBV3-1,TRBJ2-7,CASSPGPFYEQYF
TRBV13,TRBJ2-7,CASLMTETSSYEQYF
TRBV20-1,TRBJ2-6,CSARGDRAPNVLTF
TRBV27,TRBJ2-7,CASSREASYEQYF
TRBV28,TRBJ2-7,CASSPWNDGRANEQYF
TRBV20-1,TRBJ2-1,CSAPRLATYNEQFF
TRBV29-1,TRBJ1-3,CSVLQGGGNTIYF
TRBV5-1,TRBJ2-7,CASSLGGTGDYEQYF
TRBV6-1,TRBJ1-5,CASMGQNSNQPQHF
TRBV12-3/TRBV12-4,TRBJ1-4,CASSLTGLWATNEKLFF
TRBV6-5,TRBJ2-5,CASIFLETQYF
TRBV7-9,TRBJ1-2,CASSQAGQGAGGYTF
TRBV5-1,TRBJ2-3,CASSLLAGRLSTDTQYF
TRBV7-9,TRBJ2-1,CASSSDRVSYNEQFF
TRBV27,TRBJ2-7,CASSSTGPEQYF
TRBV30,TRBJ1-5,CAWSVGWGNQPQHF
TRBV7-9,TRBJ2-7,CASSAGRYEQYF
TRBV19,TRBJ2-1,CASTAGLAAYNEQFF
TRBV12-3/TRBV12-4,TRBJ2-7,CASSFLPQGNEQYF
TRBV20-1,TRBJ2-7,CSASQGRLSYEQYF
TRBV4-1,TRBJ2-1,CASSQVGGRSSNEQFF
TRBV7-9,TRBJ1-2,CASSRQDRFYGYTF
TRBV5-1,TRBJ2-5,CASSLSETQYF
TRBV18,TRBJ1-3,CASSPAAGASGNTIYF
TRBV20-1,TRBJ2-3,CSAKLGGADTQYF
TRBV2,TRBJ2-3,CASRELAGYTDTQYF